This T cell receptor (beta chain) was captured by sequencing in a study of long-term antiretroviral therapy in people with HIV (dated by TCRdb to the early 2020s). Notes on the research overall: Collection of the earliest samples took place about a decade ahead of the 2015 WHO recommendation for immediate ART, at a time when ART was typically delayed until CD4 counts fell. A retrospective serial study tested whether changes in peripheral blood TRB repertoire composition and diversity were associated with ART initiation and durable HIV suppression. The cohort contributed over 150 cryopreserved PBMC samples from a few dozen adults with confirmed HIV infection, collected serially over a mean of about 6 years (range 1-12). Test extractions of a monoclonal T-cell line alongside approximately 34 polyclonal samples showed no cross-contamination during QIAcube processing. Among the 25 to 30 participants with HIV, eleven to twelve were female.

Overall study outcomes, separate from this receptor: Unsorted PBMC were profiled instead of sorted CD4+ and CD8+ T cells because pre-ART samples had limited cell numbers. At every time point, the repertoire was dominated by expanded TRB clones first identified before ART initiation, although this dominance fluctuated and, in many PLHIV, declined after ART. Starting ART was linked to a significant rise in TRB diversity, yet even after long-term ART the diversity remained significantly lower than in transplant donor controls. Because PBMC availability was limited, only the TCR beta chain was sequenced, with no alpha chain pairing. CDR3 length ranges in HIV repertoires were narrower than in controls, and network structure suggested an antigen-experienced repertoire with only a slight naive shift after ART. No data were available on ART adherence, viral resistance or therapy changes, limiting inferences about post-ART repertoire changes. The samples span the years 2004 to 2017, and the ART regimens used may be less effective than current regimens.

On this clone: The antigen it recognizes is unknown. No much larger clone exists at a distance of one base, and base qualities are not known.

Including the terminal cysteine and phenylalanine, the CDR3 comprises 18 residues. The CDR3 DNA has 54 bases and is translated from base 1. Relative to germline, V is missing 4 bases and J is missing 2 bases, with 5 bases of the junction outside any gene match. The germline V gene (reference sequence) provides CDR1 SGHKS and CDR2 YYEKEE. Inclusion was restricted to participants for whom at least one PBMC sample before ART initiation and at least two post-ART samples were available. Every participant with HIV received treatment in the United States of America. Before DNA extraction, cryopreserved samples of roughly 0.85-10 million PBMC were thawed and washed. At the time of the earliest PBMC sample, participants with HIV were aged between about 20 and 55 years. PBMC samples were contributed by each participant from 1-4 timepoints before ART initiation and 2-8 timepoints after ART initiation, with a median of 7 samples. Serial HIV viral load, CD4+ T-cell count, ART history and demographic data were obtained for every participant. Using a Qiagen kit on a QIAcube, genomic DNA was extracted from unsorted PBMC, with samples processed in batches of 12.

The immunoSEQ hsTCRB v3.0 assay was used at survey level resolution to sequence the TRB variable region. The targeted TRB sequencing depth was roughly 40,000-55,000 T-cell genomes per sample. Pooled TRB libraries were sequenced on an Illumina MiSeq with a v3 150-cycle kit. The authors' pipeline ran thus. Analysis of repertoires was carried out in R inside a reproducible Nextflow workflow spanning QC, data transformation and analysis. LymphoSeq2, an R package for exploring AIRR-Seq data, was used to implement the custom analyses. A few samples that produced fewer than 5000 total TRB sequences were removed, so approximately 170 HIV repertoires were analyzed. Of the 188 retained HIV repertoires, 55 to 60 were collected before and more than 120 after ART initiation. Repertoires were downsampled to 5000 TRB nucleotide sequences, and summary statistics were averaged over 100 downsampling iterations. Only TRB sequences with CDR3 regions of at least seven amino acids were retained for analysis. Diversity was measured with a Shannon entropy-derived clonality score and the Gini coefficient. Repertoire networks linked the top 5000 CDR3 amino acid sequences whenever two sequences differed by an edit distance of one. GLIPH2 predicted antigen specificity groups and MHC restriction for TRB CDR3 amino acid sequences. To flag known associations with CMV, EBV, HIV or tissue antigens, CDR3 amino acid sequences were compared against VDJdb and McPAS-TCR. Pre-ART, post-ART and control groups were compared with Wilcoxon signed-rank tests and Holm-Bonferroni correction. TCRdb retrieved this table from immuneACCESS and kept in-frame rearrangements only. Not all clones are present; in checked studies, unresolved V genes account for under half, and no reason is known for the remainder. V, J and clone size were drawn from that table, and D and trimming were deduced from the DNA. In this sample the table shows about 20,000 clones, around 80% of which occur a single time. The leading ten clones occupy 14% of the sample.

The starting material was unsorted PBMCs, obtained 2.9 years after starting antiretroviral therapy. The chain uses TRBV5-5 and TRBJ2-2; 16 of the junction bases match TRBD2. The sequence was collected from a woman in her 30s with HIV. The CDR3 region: CASSLGLAGGSNTGELFF. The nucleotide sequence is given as TGTGCCAGCAGCCTGGGACTAGCGGGGGGGAGCAACACCGGGGAGCTGTTTTTT.